This entry lists 7 T cell receptor beta chains sequenced from one sample in a study of blood T cell repertoires in COVID-19. Sequencing used immunoSEQ multiplex PCR; TCRdb keeps in-frame clones, though not all of them. The data contain about 200,000 clones, just under 85% of them singletons. What was sequenced was peripheral blood. These receptors came from a human donor with acute or convalescent COVID-19. The donor label of this sample is uncertain.

V usage is TRBV28 and J usage is TRBJ2-7; D not certain. The CDR3 is 15 residues long. CDR1 is MDHEN, CDR2 SYDVKM, per germline. V was trimmed by 6 bases and J by 2 bases, leaving 17 bases between them. DNA for the CDR3: TGTGCCAGCAGACTCTCCGGCCAGGCGACCTACGAGCAGTACTTC. It specifies CASRLSGQATYEQYF.

This sequence joins TRBV7-7 and TRBJ2-1; D possibly corresponds to TRBD2 (6 bases). There are 16 residues in the CDR3. The V and J ends lost 2 bases and 4 bases respectively, with 15 bases between them. The germline gives CDR1 SSHAT, CDR2 FNYEAQ (reference sequence). CDR3 DNA: TGTGCCAGCAGCTTAAGCCTCGGAGGGACTTACAATGAGCAGTTCTTC. This gives the protein CASSLSLGGTYNEQFF. Filled out from reference TRBV7-7 and TRBJ2-1, the complete variable domain reads GAGVSQSPRYKVTKRGQDVTLRCDPISSHATLYWYQQALGQGPEFLTYFNYEAQPDKSGLPSDRFSAERPEGSISTLTIQRTEQRDSAMYRCASSLSLGGTYNEQFFGPGTRLTVL.

The rearrangement uses TRBV9 and TRBJ1-1, with a weak D call TRBD1 (5 bases). Trimming cost V 0 bases and J 7 bases, with 13 bases left between them. The CDR3 is 14 residues long. Looked up from germline, CDR1 is SGDLS and CDR2 is YYNGEE. The CDR3 here is CASSVVQGGGEAFF. CDR3 sequence (DNA): TGTGCCAGCAGCGTAGTTCAGGGAGGCGGTGAAGCTTTCTTT.

This chain uses TRBV7-2 with TRBJ1-5, with 8 bases fitting TRBD1. The length of the CDR3 is 14 residues. From germline, CDR1 is SGHTA and CDR2 FQGNSA. V was clipped by 5 bases and J by 6 bases; unmatched bases: 6. DNA for the CDR3: TGTGCCAGCAGCCGCCAGGGGGCGATTCAGCCCCAGCATTTT. This codes for CASSRQGAIQPQHF.

The chain couples TRBV30 to TRBJ2-7; 9 bases align to TRBD2. The V gene end was trimmed by 2 bases and the J gene end by 4 bases; junction bases not matched to a gene: 6. CDR1 is GTSNPN, CDR2 SVGIG, per germline (reference sequence). The CDR3 loop spans 14 amino acids. The CDR3 reads CAWSRVAGVYEQYF. In nucleotides, the CDR3 is TGTGCCTGGAGTAGGGTAGCGGGAGTATACGAGCAGTACTTC.

In regard to this clone: The sample holds other DNA sequences that translate to the same CDR3. The CDR3: CASSPPPLAGAETQYF. The CDR3, as DNA: TGTGCCAGCTCACCACCCCCACTAGCGGGAGCAGAGACCCAGTACTTC. The chain uses TRBV18 and TRBJ2-5; 11 nucleotides line up with TRBD2. Germline V gene data show CDR1 as KGHSH and CDR2 as LQKENI. This CDR3 region has 16 residues. Trimming at V came to 0 bases and at J to 4 bases, leaving 4 bases not matched to a gene.

This clone was found once. CDR3 residues: CASSKEEYRLYNEQFF. The CDR3, as DNA: TGTGCCAGCAGCAAAGAAGAGTACCGCCTCTACAATGAGCAGTTCTTC. J is TRBJ2-1 and V is TRBV21-1; the table's D call TRBD2 went unverified against the DNA. TRBV21-1 is listed as a pseudogene. The CDR3 length is 16 residues.